These T cell receptor beta chains were read from a single sample in a study of radiation and T cells in renal cell carcinoma. Repertoires were generated with immunoSEQ multiplex PCR, while TCRdb's copy carries only in-frame clones and drops some. The sample lists approximately 15,000 clones, approximately 56% occurring once. The sample was tumor tissue, taken from a patient whose treatment was nephrectomy without radiotherapy. These receptors originate from a man aged 40-50 years with renal cell carcinoma. The CDR3 runs from the conserved cysteine through the conserved F or W. D genes are given only for firm matches. Size is stated for part of the rows, as once, few or many counts, or as a class when the clone is expanded.

cdr3_nt	cdr3_aa	v_call	d_call	j_call	clone_size
TGTGCCATCAGTCCGGGCGGGGGGGCAACAGATACGCAGTATTTT	CAISPGGGATDTQYF	TRBV10-3	TRBD2	TRBJ2-3	-
TGTGCCAGCAGTGAAGCATTGACAGGGGGTTGGTATGGCTACACCTTC	CASSEALTGGWYGYTF	TRBV6-1	TRBD1	TRBJ1-2	few
TGCGCCAGCAGCCAACTGGTCATAGCGGGGGGCACAGATACGCAGTATTTT	CASSQLVIAGGTDTQYF	TRBV4-1	TRBD2	TRBJ2-3	few
TGTGCCAGCAGCGAGCGGGCCCAATCTGGCAATCAGCCCCAGCATTTT	CASSERAQSGNQPQHF	TRBV5-8	-	TRBJ1-5	-
TGTGCCAGCACAGGGATTGCCCTCCACGAGCAGTACTTC	CASTGIALHEQYF	TRBV6-5	-	TRBJ2-7	-
TGCGCCAGCAGTCCCCGTCGGGTTACAGGTTTGGAGACCCAATACTTC	CASSPRRVTGLETQYF	TRBV5-1	-	TRBJ2-5	-
TGTGCCAGCAGTTACCGACCTAACTATGGCTACACCTTC	CASSYRPNYGYTF	TRBV6-5	-	TRBJ1-2	-
TGCAGCGTTGAAGATCTCGACAGCTACGAGCAGTACTTC	CSVEDLDSYEQYF	TRBV29-1	-	TRBJ2-7	medium-sized
TGTGCCAGCACCGAATCTGGGGCCAACGTCCTGACTTTC	CASTESGANVLTF	TRBV28	-	TRBJ2-6	-
TGTGCTAGTGGTTCTGGACAGCCTGCGGCCAATGAGCAGTTCTTC	CASGSGQPAANEQFF	TRBV12-5	-	TRBJ2-1	-
TGTGCCAGCAGCCAGGGGACTGTTTCTGGAAACACCATATATTTT	CASSQGTVSGNTIYF	TRBV14	-	TRBJ1-3	-
TGTGCCAGCAACCTCGGGGGGACAGGGGGTGAAGCTTTCTTT	CASNLGGTGGEAFF	TRBV2	TRBD1	TRBJ1-1	-
TGTGCCAGCAGCTCGGGACTAGCGGTTGAGACCCAGTACTTC	CASSSGLAVETQYF	TRBV7-9	TRBD2	TRBJ2-5	-
TGTGCCAGCAGCCCCGACAGGTCGAACACCGGGGAGCTGTTTTTT	CASSPDRSNTGELFF	TRBV7-7	-	TRBJ2-2	few
TGTGCCAGCGTGGGCAGACCTAATGAAAAACTGTTTTTT	CASVGRPNEKLFF	TRBV6-6	-	TRBJ1-4	medium-sized
TGTGCCAGCAGCCAGGAGACCGTAACAACTAATGAAAAACTGTTTTTT	CASSQETVTTNEKLFF	TRBV4-2	-	TRBJ1-4	-
TGTGCCAGTAGTAGTTTGGGGGGAATTCAGCCCCAGCATTTT	CASSSLGGIQPQHF	TRBV19	-	TRBJ1-5	few
TGTGCCAGTATTGGGGATTGGGACACTGAAGCTTTCTTT	CASIGDWDTEAFF	TRBV19	-	TRBJ1-1	-
TGTGCCAGCAGTGGCCGGGACAGGAGTTCAAGCACAGATACGCAGTATTTT	CASSGRDRSSSTDTQYF	TRBV2	TRBD1	TRBJ2-3	-
TGTGCCAGTAGTTCTCGAGTTGGAGGTTTAATGAACACTGAAGCTTTCTTT	CASSSRVGGLMNTEAFF	TRBV19	-	TRBJ1-1	-
TGTGCCAGCAGCTTGGGGGGGGGACCTTCGTCAATATGGGATACGCAGTATTTT	CASSLGGGPSSIWDTQYF	TRBV5-4	TRBD2	TRBJ2-3	-
TGTGCCAGCAGCTTCAGGGAGAAAGTCTACGAGCAGTACTTC	CASSFREKVYEQYF	TRBV13	-	TRBJ2-7	few
TGTGCCAGCACCGGGACTAGTCTAAGTGAGCAGTTCTTC	CASTGTSLSEQFF	TRBV6-1	TRBD2	TRBJ2-1	medium-sized
TGTGCCAGCAGTTCGGACCTGAGCTCCTACAATGAGCAGTTCTTC	CASSSDLSSYNEQFF	TRBV6-6	-	TRBJ2-1	-
TGTGCCTGGAGTACCGGCTCTGGAAACACCATATATTTT	CAWSTGSGNTIYF	TRBV30	-	TRBJ1-3	-
TGTGCCAGCACCCTACAGGTCGGATACTACGAGCAGTACTTC	CASTLQVGYYEQYF	TRBV7-2	-	TRBJ2-7	few
TGCAGCGGCTTACGGGGGTTAGAAGCTTTCTTT	CSGLRGLEAFF	TRBV29-1	-	TRBJ1-1	-
TGTGCCAGCAGTTCTAGCGGGGGGCCTCCGCGCGGGGAGCTGTTTTTT	CASSSSGGPPRGELFF	TRBV2	TRBD2	TRBJ2-2	-
TGTGCCAGTAAGTTACGGCGGGACAACAACTACGAGCAGTACTTC	CASKLRRDNNYEQYF	TRBV6-5	-	TRBJ2-7	few
TGCGCCAGCAGCTCGGCGGGGGGATACAATGAGCAGTTCTTC	CASSSAGGYNEQFF	TRBV5-1	TRBD2	TRBJ2-1	-
TGTGCCAGCAGCTTTCTAGCGGGGGTAGCAGATACGCAGTATTTT	CASSFLAGVADTQYF	TRBV7-9	TRBD2	TRBJ2-3	-
TGTGCCAGCAGCTCAACAGCCTCCAGGCCACCATTTAATGAAAAACTGTTTTTT	CASSSTASRPPFNEKLFF	TRBV7-9	-	TRBJ1-4	once
TGTGCCTCCTATCGGGACAGGGTGTGGGATTTT	CASYRDRVWDF	TRBV30	TRBD1	TRBJ1-5	-
TGCGCCAGCAGCCCGACAGATTCCTACGAGCAGTACTTC	CASSPTDSYEQYF	TRBV4-1	-	TRBJ2-7	-
TGTGCCAGCAGCTTGGCTCGGAACACCGGGGAGCTGTTTTTT	CASSLARNTGELFF	TRBV5-6	-	TRBJ2-2	-
TGTGCCAGCAGCTTTGCTGGGACCCACCAGCCCCAGCATTTT	CASSFAGTHQPQHF	TRBV7-2	-	TRBJ1-5	few
TGCGCCAGCAGCCAAGATCCAAGGGGGCGCAATCAGCCCCAGCATTTT	CASSQDPRGRNQPQHF	TRBV4-1	TRBD1	TRBJ1-5	few
TGTGCCAGCAGTAGGGGTCGGGGGTGGGAGACCCAGTACTTC	CASSRGRGWETQYF	TRBV27	-	TRBJ2-5	-
TGTGCCAGCAGTTCATGGGGATCGGATCAGCCCCAGCATTTT	CASSSWGSDQPQHF	TRBV7-9	-	TRBJ1-5	-
TGTGCCAGCAGCTTGTACCTAGCGGGGGGGCCCGAGGGCACAGATACGCAGTATTTT	CASSLYLAGGPEGTDTQYF	TRBV5-5	TRBD2	TRBJ2-3	once
TGTGCCTGCAGGAGGTGGAATGAGCAGTTCTTC	CACRRWNEQFF	TRBV30	-	TRBJ2-1	-
TGTGCCAGCAGTACGGACGGAAATAGCAATCAGCCCCAGCATTTT	CASSTDGNSNQPQHF	TRBV6-1	-	TRBJ1-5	-
TGTGCCACCAGCAGAGGGACAGGGGGCGCAGATACGCAGTATTTT	CATSRGTGGADTQYF	TRBV15	TRBD1	TRBJ2-3	few
TGCAGCGTAGCCCGGGATAGGGCTGTCGAGCAGTACTTC	CSVARDRAVEQYF	TRBV29-1	-	TRBJ2-7	few
TGTGCCAGCATTCGGGGGGACCAAGAGACCCAGTACTTC	CASIRGDQETQYF	TRBV6-1	TRBD2	TRBJ2-5	few
TGTGCCAGTAGTGTAGGGGATAGTCACACCGGGGAGCTGTTTTTT	CASSVGDSHTGELFF	TRBV19	-	TRBJ2-2	-
TGTGCCAGCAGCCGCGTGGCCAGGGGGGGAAACACCATATATTTT	CASSRVARGGNTIYF	TRBV7-6	TRBD1	TRBJ1-3	-
TGTGCCAGCATCCATCAGGGATCCCCCTACGAGCAGTACTTC	CASIHQGSPYEQYF	TRBV28	-	TRBJ2-7	few